Listed below are T cell receptor beta chains from one sample, sequenced in a study of shared clonotypes between healthy human individuals. Profiled with immunoSEQ multiplex PCR; TCRdb holds only in-frame clones, not every one. The table lists some 980,000 clones, around three quarters of them singletons. The sample comprised memory CD4+ T cells sorted from blood. These receptor sequences come from a young man in good health. The CDR3 runs from the conserved cysteine through the conserved F or W.

j_call v_call cdr3_aa
TRBJ2-7 TRBV2 CASSMRAEQYF
TRBJ2-7 TRBV18 CASSPKSSPYEQYF
TRBJ2-5 TRBV5-6 CASAGTVQETQYF
TRBJ1-5 TRBV5-1 CASSPGPDPWPQHF
TRBJ1-4 TRBV18 CASSPEQVGATNEKLFF
TRBJ2-7 TRBV7-9 CASSISGTYEQYF
TRBJ2-1 TRBV19 CASSTGTSGSNEQFF
TRBJ1-6 TRBV6-5 CASSYPSLGNSPLHF
TRBJ1-1 TRBV29-1 CSVASLTEAFF
TRBJ2-6 TRBV27 CASSSGTGGSGANVLTF
TRBJ1-1 TRBV2 CASRPGARLGDTEAFF
TRBJ2-1 TRBV5-1 CASSLPNNEQFF
TRBJ1-1 TRBV10-3 CAISPGDGGVTEAFF
TRBJ2-7 TRBV6-5 CASRRSSYEQYF
TRBJ2-3 TRBV2 CASRARNYPDTQYF
TRBJ2-5 TRBV4-1 CASSQDVLGSSSTGTQYF
TRBJ2-3 TRBV28 CASEDRGLGDTQYF
TRBJ2-7 TRBV5-1 CASSRGAEEQYF
TRBJ2-1 TRBV7-2 CASSLTRTSGYNEQFF
TRBJ2-7 TRBV11-2 CASSDRLARSSYEQYF
TRBJ2-7 TRBV6-5 CASSGPTSGSYEQYF
TRBJ1-5 TRBV4-3 CASSQDSHATMNQPQHF
TRBJ1-2 TRBV15 CATSRAGGTYGYTF
TRBJ1-5 TRBV6-1 CASTPGPNQPQHF
TRBJ2-5 TRBV5-6 CASSLTRSPRETQYF
TRBJ2-3 TRBV5-1 CASSLEWGADTQYF
TRBJ1-1 TRBV6-1 CASSAWDRGNTEAFF
TRBJ2-4 TRBV4-1 CASSPSGTEVDIQYF
TRBJ1-2 TRBV28 CASTRRGAVGYTF
TRBJ2-3 TRBV27 CASSLTGKEYTQYF
TRBJ2-1 TRBV2 CASNGEGTRYNEQFF
TRBJ1-1 TRBV11-2 CASSSDYGWSEAFF
TRBJ1-2 TRBV6-5 CASGDSYYGYTF
TRBJ2-2 TRBV7-2 CASSLRQGGRNTGELFF
TRBJ1-5 TRBV7-2 CASSLEGAGNQPQHF
TRBJ2-3 TRBV19 CASSIQDSSTDTQYF
TRBJ1-2 TRBV5-1 CASSLPNYGYTF
TRBJ2-3 TRBV7-9 CASSAGLAGTDTQYF
TRBJ1-2 TRBV5-4 CASSLAGRGYTF
TRBJ1-2 TRBV5-6 CASSASGQGAGGYTF
TRBJ2-5 TRBV14 CASSNSGRPWETQYF
TRBJ2-4 TRBV29-1 CSVAGGVKNIQYF
TRBJ1-1 TRBV5-1 CASSLVGETNTEAFF
TRBJ1-5 TRBV5-1 CASSPGSNQPQHF
TRBJ2-3 TRBV5-6 CASSLGLAGKTDTQYF
TRBJ2-5 TRBV6-1 CASSGVAGEYQETQYF
TRBJ1-1 TRBV28 CASSSHPREAFF
TRBJ1-5 TRBV7-2 CASSLVSGGAQPQHF
TRBJ1-4 TRBV18 CASSQGGLGEKLFF
TRBJ2-2 TRBV10-3 CAIKEQRENIGELFF
TRBJ1-5 TRBV10-2 CASSESRGNQPQHF
TRBJ1-1 TRBV11-2 CASSLDRQDRGSKNTEAFF
TRBJ2-2 TRBV11-2 CASSLDTRNTGELFF
TRBJ2-6 TRBV9 CASSAPSRANVLTF
TRBJ2-1 TRBV19 CASRPPSGRAFEQFF
TRBJ2-7 TRBV29-1 CSVSSSSYEQYF
TRBJ1-6 TRBV5-1 CASSLAASDSPLHF
TRBJ1-3 TRBV12-5 CASGLNTIYF